This T cell receptor (beta chain) was found in a study of regulatory T cells in long-lasting Graves disease. Study-level background: Persistent cases took antithyroid drugs over 5 years and stayed TSH receptor antibody positive.

Sequencing libraries for TCR beta were prepared with iRepertoire HTBI primers and Arm-PCR of CDR3 regions. TCRdb passed the multiplex PCR reads through MiXCR, listing each CDR3 protein once. The table records a few hundred thousand distinct CDR3 sequences, less than 30% of them present only once. There are many counts of this clonotype. Its matching antigen is unknown. The CDR3 has 14 residues. The germline CDR1 and CDR2 sequences are SGHTA and FQGNSA. V was clipped by 3 bases and J by 1 base, with 9 bases between them. General study points: TRBV28, TRBJ1-2 and TRBJ2-5 emerged as the favored segments in persistent disease.

Documented time point: persistent/refractory GD, antithyroid drugs over 5 years with positive TRAb. Construction of the TCR library relied on RNA isolated from PBMCs. This chain joins TRBV7-2 and TRBJ2-5, with D possibly TRBD1 on 5 matching bases. This TCR was sampled from a woman between 40 and 50 years old with Graves disease. The sample was peripheral blood mononuclear cells (PBMCs), taken when the disease was refractory, from a patient treated with antithyroid drugs. CDR3 bases: TGTGCCAGCAGCTTGACAGCTTTCCAAGAGACCCAGTACTTC. This encodes CASSLTAFQETQYF.